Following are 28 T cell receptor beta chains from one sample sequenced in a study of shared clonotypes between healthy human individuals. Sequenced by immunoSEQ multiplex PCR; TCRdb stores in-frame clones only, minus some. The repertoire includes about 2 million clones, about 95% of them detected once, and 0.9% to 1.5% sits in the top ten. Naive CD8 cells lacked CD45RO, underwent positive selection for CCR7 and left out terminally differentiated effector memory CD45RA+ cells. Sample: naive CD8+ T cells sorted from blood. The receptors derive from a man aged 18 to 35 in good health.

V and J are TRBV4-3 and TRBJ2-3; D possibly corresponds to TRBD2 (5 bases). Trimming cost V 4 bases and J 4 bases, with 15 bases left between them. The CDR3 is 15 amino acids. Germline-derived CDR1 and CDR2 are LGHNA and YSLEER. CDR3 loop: CASSPTRGLPDTQYF. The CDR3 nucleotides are TGCGCCAGCAGCCCAACCCGGGGTCTGCCAGATACGCAGTATTTT.

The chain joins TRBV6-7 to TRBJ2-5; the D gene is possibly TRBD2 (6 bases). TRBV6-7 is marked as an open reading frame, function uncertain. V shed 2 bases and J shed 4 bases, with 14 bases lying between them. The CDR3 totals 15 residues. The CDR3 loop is CASSYHGLRGETQYF. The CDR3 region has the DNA TGTGCCAGCAGTTACCATGGGCTGCGGGGAGAGACCCAGTACTTC.

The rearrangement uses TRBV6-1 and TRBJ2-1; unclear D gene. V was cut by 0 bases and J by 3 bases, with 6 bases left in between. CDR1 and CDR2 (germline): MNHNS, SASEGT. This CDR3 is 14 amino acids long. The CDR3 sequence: CASSEAGFYNEQFF. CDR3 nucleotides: TGTGCCAGCAGTGAAGCGGGGTTCTACAATGAGCAGTTCTTC.

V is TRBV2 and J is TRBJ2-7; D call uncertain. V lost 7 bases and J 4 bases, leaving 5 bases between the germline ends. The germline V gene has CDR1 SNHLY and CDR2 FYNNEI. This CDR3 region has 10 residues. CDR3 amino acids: CASTKYEQYF. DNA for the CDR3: TGTGCCAGCACTAAGTACGAGCAGTACTTC.

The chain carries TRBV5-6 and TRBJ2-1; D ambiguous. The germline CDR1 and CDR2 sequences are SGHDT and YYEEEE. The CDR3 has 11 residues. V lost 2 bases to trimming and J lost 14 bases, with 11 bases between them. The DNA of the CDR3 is TGTGCCAGCAGCTTAGACTCGATGGAGTTCTTC. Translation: CASSLDSMEFF.

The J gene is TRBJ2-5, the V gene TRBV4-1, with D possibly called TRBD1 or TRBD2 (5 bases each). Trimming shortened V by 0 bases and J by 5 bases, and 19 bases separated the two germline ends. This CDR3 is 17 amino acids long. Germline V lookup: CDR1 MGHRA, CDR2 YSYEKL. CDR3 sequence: CASSQDGRAGSVETQYF. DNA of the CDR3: TGCGCCAGCAGCCAAGATGGGCGGGCAGGGAGTGTTGAGACCCAGTACTTC.

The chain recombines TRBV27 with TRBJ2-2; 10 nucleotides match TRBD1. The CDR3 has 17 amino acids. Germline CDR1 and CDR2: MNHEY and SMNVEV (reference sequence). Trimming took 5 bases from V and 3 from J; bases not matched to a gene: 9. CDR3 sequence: CASSGDWTGGYTGELFF. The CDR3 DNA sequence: TGTGCCAGCAGTGGGGATTGGACAGGGGGATACACCGGGGAGCTGTTTTTT.

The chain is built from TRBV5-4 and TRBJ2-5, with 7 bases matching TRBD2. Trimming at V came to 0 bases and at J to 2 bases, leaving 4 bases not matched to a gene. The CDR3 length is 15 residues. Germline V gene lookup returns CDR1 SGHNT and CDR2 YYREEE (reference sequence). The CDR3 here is CASSLAEGGQETQYF. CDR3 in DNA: TGTGCCAGCAGCTTGGCGGAGGGAGGGCAAGAGACCCAGTACTTC.

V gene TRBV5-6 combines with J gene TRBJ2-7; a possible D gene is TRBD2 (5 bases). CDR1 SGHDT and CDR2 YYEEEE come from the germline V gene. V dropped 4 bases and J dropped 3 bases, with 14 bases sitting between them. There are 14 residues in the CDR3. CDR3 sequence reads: CASSHRGRNYEQYF. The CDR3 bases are TGTGCCAGCAGCCACAGAGGGCGAAACTACGAGCAGTACTTC.

CDR3 DNA: TGTGCCAGCAGCTTAGCGGTAGCGGGGGGCACAGATACGCAGTATTTT. Its translation: CASSLAVAGGTDTQYF. The V call is TRBV7-2, the J call TRBJ2-3; TRBD2 aligns across 9 bases. The V segment lost 0 bases and the J segment 1 base; nucleotides outside the gene matches: 2. The V gene's germline CDR1 is SGHTA and CDR2 FQGNSA. The CDR3 loop spans 16 amino acids.

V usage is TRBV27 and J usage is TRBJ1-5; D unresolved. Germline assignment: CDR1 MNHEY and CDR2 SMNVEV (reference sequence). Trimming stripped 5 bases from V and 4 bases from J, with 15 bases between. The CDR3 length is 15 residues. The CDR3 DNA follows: TGTGCCAGCAGTCCCCACAAGGGAGGTAATCAGCCCCAGCATTTT. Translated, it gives CASSPHKGGNQPQHF.

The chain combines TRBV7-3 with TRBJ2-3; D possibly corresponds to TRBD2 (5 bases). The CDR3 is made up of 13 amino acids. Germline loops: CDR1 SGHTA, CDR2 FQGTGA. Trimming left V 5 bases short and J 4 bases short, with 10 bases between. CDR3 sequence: CASSPSGADTQYF. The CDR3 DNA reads TGTGCCAGCAGCCCAAGCGGAGCAGATACGCAGTATTTT.

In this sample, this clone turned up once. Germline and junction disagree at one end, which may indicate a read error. The CDR3 loop reads CASSNGEGSSNEQYF. The DNA for the CDR3 is TGTGCCAGCTCAAATGGCGAGGGGTCCTCCAACGAGCAGTACTTC. This chain joins TRBV18 and TRBJ2-7; D may be TRBD1 or TRBD2 (5 bases each). Germline assignment: CDR1 KGHSH and CDR2 LQKENI. The CDR3 is made up of 15 amino acids.

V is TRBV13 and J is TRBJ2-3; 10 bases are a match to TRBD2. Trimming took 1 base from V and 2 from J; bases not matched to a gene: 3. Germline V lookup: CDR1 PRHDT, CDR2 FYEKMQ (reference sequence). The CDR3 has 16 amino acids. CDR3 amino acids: CASSLELAGPTDTQYF. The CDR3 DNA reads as TGTGCCAGCAGCTTAGAACTAGCGGGGCCCACAGATACGCAGTATTTT.

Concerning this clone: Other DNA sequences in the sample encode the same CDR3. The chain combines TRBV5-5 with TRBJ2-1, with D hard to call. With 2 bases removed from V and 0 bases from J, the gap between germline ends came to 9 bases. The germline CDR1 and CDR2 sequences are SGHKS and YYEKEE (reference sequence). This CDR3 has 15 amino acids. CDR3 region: CASSLGQSSYNEQFF. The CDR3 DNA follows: TGTGCCAGCAGCTTAGGGCAGAGCTCCTACAATGAGCAGTTCTTC.

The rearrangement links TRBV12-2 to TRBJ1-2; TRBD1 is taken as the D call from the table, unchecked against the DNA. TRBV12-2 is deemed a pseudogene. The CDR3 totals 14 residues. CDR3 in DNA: TGTGCAAGTCGCCCGGACAGGGGGACTTATGGCTACACCTTC. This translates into CASRPDRGTYGYTF.

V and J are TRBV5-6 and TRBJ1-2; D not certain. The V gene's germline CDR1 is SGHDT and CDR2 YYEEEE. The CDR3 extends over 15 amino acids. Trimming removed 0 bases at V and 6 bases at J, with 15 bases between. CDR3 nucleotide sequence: TGTGCCAGCAGCTTGGCCGGGGAGACAATCGATGGCTACACCTTC. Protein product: CASSLAGETIDGYTF.

In DNA form, the CDR3 reads TGCGCCAGCAGCCAGACCCGGGACAGTGATGAAAAACTGTTTTTT. Its translation: CASSQTRDSDEKLFF. The chain is built from TRBV4-1 and TRBJ1-4; 7 bases are a match to TRBD1. Per the germline V gene, CDR1 is MGHRA and CDR2 is YSYEKL. The CDR3 consists of 15 residues. The trim removed 3 bases at V and 6 bases at J, leaving 7 bases unmatched.

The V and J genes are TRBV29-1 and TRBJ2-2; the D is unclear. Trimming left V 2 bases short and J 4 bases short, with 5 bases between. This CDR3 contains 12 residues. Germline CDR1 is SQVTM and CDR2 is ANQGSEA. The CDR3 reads CSVEPATGELFF. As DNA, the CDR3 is TGCAGCGTTGAACCCGCCACCGGGGAGCTGTTTTTT.

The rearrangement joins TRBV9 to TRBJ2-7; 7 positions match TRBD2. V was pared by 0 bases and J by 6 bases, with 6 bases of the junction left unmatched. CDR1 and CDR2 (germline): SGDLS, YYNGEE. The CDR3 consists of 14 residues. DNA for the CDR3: TGTGCCAGCAGCGTAGACGGCGGGAGCGGCGAGCAGTACTTC. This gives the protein CASSVDGGSGEQYF.

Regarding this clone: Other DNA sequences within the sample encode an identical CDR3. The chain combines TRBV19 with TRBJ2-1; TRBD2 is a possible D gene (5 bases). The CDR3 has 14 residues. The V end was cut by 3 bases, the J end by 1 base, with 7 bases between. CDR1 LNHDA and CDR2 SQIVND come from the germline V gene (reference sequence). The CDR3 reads CASSMGGSYNEQFF. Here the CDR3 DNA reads TGTGCCAGTAGTATGGGCGGGTCCTACAATGAGCAGTTCTTC.

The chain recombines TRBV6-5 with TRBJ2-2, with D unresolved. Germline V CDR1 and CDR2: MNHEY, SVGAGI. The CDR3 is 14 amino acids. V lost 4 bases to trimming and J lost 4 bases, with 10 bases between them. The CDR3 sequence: CASSSAGSTGELFF. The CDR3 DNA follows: TGTGCCAGCAGTTCCGCCGGCAGCACCGGGGAGCTGTTTTTT.

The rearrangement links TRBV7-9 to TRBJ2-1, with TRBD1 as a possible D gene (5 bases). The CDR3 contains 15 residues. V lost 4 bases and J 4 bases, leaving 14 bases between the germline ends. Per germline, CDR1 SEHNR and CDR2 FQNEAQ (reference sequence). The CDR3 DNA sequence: TGTGCCAGCAGCTCAGGGCCAAGCGAGTACAATGAGCAGTTCTTC. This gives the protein CASSSGPSEYNEQFF.

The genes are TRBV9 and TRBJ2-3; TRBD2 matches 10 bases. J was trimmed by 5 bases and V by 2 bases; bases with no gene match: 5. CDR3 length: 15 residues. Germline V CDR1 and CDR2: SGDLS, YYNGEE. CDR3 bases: TGTGCCAGCAGCGTCAGCGGGAGGGTGGGAGATACGCAGTATTTT. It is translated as CASSVSGRVGDTQYF.

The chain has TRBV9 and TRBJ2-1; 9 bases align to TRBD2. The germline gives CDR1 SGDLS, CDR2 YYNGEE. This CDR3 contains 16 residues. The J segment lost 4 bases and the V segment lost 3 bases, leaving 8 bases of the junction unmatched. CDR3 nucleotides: TGTGCCAGCAGCGGGATCGCTAGCGGGGATTACAATGAGCAGTTCTTC. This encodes CASSGIASGDYNEQFF. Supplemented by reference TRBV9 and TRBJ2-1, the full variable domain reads DSGVTQTPKHLITATGQRVTLRCSPRSGDLSVYWYQQSLDQGLQFLIQYYNGEERAKGNILERFSAQQFPDLHSELNLSSLELGDSALYFCASSGIASGDYNEQFFGPGTRLTVL.

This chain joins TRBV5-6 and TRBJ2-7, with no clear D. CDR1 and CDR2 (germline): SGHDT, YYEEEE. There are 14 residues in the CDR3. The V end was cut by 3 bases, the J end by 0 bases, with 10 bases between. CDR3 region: CASSYKRDSYEQYF. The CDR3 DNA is TGTGCCAGCAGCTATAAAAGAGACTCCTACGAGCAGTACTTC.

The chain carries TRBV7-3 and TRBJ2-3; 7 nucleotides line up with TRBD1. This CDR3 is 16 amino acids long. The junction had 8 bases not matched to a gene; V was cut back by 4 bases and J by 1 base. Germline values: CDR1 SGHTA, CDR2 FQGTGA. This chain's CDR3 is CASSYRGPFGTDTQYF. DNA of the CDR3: TGTGCCAGCAGCTACAGGGGCCCTTTTGGCACAGATACGCAGTATTTT.

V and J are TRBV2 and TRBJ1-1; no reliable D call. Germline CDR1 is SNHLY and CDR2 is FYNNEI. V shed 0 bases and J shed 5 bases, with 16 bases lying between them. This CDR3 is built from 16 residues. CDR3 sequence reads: CASSEALVERGTEAFF. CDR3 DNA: TGTGCCAGCAGTGAAGCGCTAGTGGAACGGGGTACTGAAGCTTTCTTT.